These T cell receptor beta chains were read from a single sample in a study of blood T cell repertoires in COVID-19. Sequenced by immunoSEQ multiplex PCR; TCRdb stores in-frame clones only, minus some. The table records 200,000 to 300,000 clones, about 88% of them present only once. The specimen was peripheral blood. These receptors originate from a woman aged 55-69 years with COVID-19, enrolled during active disease. Both conserved end residues are part of each CDR3. Each record gives: J gene, D gene, V gene, CDR3 length, clone size, CDR3 protein, CDR3 DNA. A D gene is named only where the DNA matches it firmly. A row's size may be missing; if present it is once, few, many or a size class.

TRBJ2-5 | NA | TRBV12-3/TRBV12-4 | 13 | NA | CASSLFNQETQYF | TGTGCCAGCAGTTTATTTAACCAAGAGACCCAGTACTTC
TRBJ2-1 | TRBD2 | TRBV28 | 18 | NA | CASSFQPAGVRVYNEQFF | TGTGCCAGCAGTTTCCAACCAGCGGGAGTTCGGGTCTACAATGAGCAGTTCTTC
TRBJ1-1 | NA | TRBV9 | 14 | NA | CASSVMGGNTEAFF | TGTGCCAGCAGCGTAATGGGGGGGAACACTGAAGCTTTCTTT
TRBJ2-7 | NA | TRBV15 | 15 | NA | CATSREVADSYEQYF | TGTGCCACCAGCAGAGAGGTAGCAGACTCCTACGAGCAGTACTTC
TRBJ1-4 | TRBD1 | TRBV7-9 | 14 | NA | CASSEGAGGEKLFF | TGTGCCAGCAGCGAGGGGGCGGGAGGTGAAAAACTGTTTTTT
TRBJ1-6 | TRBD1 | TRBV28 | 15 | once | CASKGQGAWNSPLHF | TGTGCCAGCAAGGGACAGGGGGCTTGGAATTCACCCCTCCACTTT
TRBJ2-7 | NA | TRBV28 | 17 | NA | CASSLPQGRWSSYEQYF | TGTGCCAGCAGTTTGCCCCAGGGCAGATGGAGCTCCTACGAGCAGTACTTC
TRBJ1-1 | NA | TRBV6-2/TRBV6-3 | 14 | NA | CASSIQGAFTEAFF | TGTGCCAGCAGTATCCAGGGTGCGTTCACTGAAGCTTTCTTT
TRBJ1-2 | TRBD1 | TRBV9 | 15 | once | CASSPGQGDAYGYTF | TGTGCCAGCAGCCCCGGACAGGGGGACGCCTATGGCTACACCTTC
TRBJ2-7 | TRBD2 | TRBV7-2 | 13 | NA | CASTTSGRYEQYF | TGTGCCAGCACGACTAGCGGGAGGTACGAGCAGTACTTC